This TCR beta chain was documented in a study of cytomegalovirus exposure and HLA in healthy donors. Study summary: It was reported in a later analysis that the same platform had been used for the roughly 130 validation repertoires as for the approximately 670 first-cohort repertoires.

Method: immunoSEQ multiplex PCR; TCRdb's copy keeps in-frame clones and lacks some. The sample lists roughly 120,000 clones, 86% occurring once. Study outcomes and limitations: In vitro work confirmed that a few CMV-associated chains recognize CMV antigens. Reported performance of the classifier showed diagnosis of cytomegalovirus status with high specificity and sensitivity. Cytomegalovirus-associated status was assigned to 150 or so TCR beta chains.

The CDR3 has 18 residues. In germline, CDR1 is SGDLS, CDR2 YYNGEE. The V segment lost 1 base and the J segment 3 bases; nucleotides outside the gene matches: 12. This clone is a singleton in its sample. Antigen: not known. V usage is TRBV9 and J usage is TRBJ2-1; 8 bases line up with TRBD2. This receptor was taken from a man aged 18 to 35 in good health and CMV-seronegative. The sample consisted of PBMCs. CDR3 residues: CASSVPREGLANYNEQFF. The CDR3 region has the DNA TGTGCCAGCAGCGTACCCCGGGAGGGCCTGGCCAACTACAATGAGCAGTTCTTC.